The next 10 T cell receptor beta chains were all read from a single sample in a study of T cells expressing NK-cell markers. Using the 5' RACE reads, TCRdb records one entry per CDR3 protein without DNA. The table for this sample gives a few hundred thousand distinct CDR3 sequences. Sequencing was performed on blood T cells: a sorted CD56 or NKG2C T cell subset, CD4+ or CD8+ T cells, or bulk PBMC T cells (not recorded which). The origin of the receptors is a man aged 18 to 70 in good health.

V is TRBV27 and J is TRBJ1-2; the TRBD1 assignment by TCRdb is unverifiable without DNA. This CDR3 region has 14 residues. The germline V gene encodes CDR1 MNHEY and CDR2 SMNVEV (reference sequence). The CDR3 reads CASRNLTGNYGYTF.

CDR3 in amino acids: CASSMIDQGTQYF. The chain joins TRBV19 to TRBJ2-5. Germline CDR1 LNHDA, CDR2 SQIVND (reference sequence). The CDR3 runs 13 residues.

The gene calls are TRBV4-1 and TRBJ1-1. The CDR3 consists of 14 residues. The germline V gene encodes CDR1 MGHRA and CDR2 YSYEKL. The CDR3 sequence is CASSQSRLNTEAFF.

The V call is TRBV11-3, the J call TRBJ2-3. The CDR3 runs 14 residues. Germline V lookup: CDR1 SGHNT, CDR2 YENEEA. CDR3 region: CASSRGEITDTQYF. The full variable domain, completed using reference TRBV11-3 and TRBJ2-3, is EAGVVQSPRYKIIEKKQPVAFWCNPISGHNTLYWYLQNLGQGPELLIRYENEEAVDDSQLPKDRFSAERLKGVDSTLKIQPAELGDSAVYLCASSRGEITDTQYFGPGTRLTVL.

The chain is built from TRBV12-3 or TRBV12-4 and TRBJ2-1; without DNA, the TCRdb call of TRBD1 cannot be checked. The CDR3 contains 11 residues. CDR3 amino acids: CANPTDSEQFF.

The CDR3 is CASSLDRVGAPLHF. The chain employs TRBV7-9 and TRBJ1-6. Germline-derived CDR1 and CDR2 are SEHNR and FQNEAQ (reference sequence). This CDR3 is built from 14 residues.

V usage is TRBV6-1 and J usage is TRBJ2-7; as DNA is missing, the TRBD1 call by TCRdb cannot be tested. Germline CDR1 and CDR2: MNHNS and SASEGT. This CDR3 spans 15 amino acids. The CDR3: CASSRGQTGRYEQYF.

The J gene is TRBJ1-4, the V gene TRBV12-3 or TRBV12-4. The CDR3 sequence is 13 residues long. This chain's CDR3 is CASSLDRVEKLFF.

The chain carries TRBV11-2 and TRBJ2-5; TCRdb's assignment of TRBD2 cannot be checked, as there is no DNA. CDR3 size: 15 residues. Germline assignment: CDR1 SGHAT and CDR2 FQNNGV. CDR3 sequence reads: CASSSSTSGGETQYF.

The chain recombines TRBV20-1 with TRBJ1-4. The V gene's germline CDR1 is DFQATT and CDR2 SNEGSKA (reference sequence). The CDR3 is 15 amino acids. The CDR3 protein is CSASSSGVANEKLFF.